These 6 T cell receptor beta chains came from one sample sequenced in a study of PD-L1 blockade in urothelial cancer. The time point is: peripheral blood 6 weeks after treatment start. TCRdb keeps only in-frame clones here, not all; method: immunoSEQ multiplex PCR. This table holds roughly 100,000 clones, less than 85% found once. Sequenced here: PBMCs, sampled around atezolizumab (anti-PD-L1) treatment. The receptors shown here come from a man between 65 and 85 years old with urothelial cancer.

The chain couples TRBV5-1 to TRBJ2-1; 10 bases agree with TRBD2. The CDR3 is 15 amino acids. Germline-derived CDR1 and CDR2 are SGHRS and YFSETQ. J was trimmed by 7 bases and V by 6 bases; bases with no gene match: 10. CDR3 loop: CASTPTAGGPNEQFF. The CDR3 nucleotides read TGCGCCAGCACCCCCACAGCGGGGGGGCCGAATGAGCAGTTCTTC.

Here the CDR3 reads CASSLAHLRGNSPLHF. CDR3 bases: TGCGCCAGCAGCTTGGCCCACCTAAGGGGTAATTCACCCCTCCACTTT. The rearrangement uses TRBV5-1 and TRBJ1-6, with a possible D match to TRBD1 (5 bases). Per germline, CDR1 SGHRS and CDR2 YFSETQ. This CDR3 comprises 16 residues. With 0 bases removed from V and 6 bases from J, the gap between germline ends came to 13 bases.

The V and J genes are TRBV2 and TRBJ1-5; TRBD1 aligns across 9 bases. J was trimmed by 4 bases and V by 7 bases; bases with no gene match: 11. The CDR3 sequence is 16 residues long. Germline-derived CDR1 and CDR2 are SNHLY and FYNNEI. The CDR3 DNA reads as TGTGCCAGCAATCTTGAACCCGGGACAGGGAATCAGCCCCAGCATTTT. Translation: CASNLEPGTGNQPQHF.

This clone was seen once. V gene TRBV28 combines with J gene TRBJ1-2; tentative D call: TRBD1 (5 bases). V gave up 3 bases and J gave up 0 bases, with 11 bases separating them. Per the germline V gene, CDR1 is MDHEN and CDR2 is SYDVKM. The CDR3 is 15 amino acids. CDR3 DNA: TGTGCCAGCAGTTTCGGCCGGGGGGCTAACTATGGCTACACCTTC. It yields the protein CASSFGRGANYGYTF.

The rearrangement uses TRBV7-2 and TRBJ2-1; D is ambiguous. The V end lost 4 bases, the J end lost 7 bases, and 8 bases lay between the germline ends. Germline lookup yields CDR1 SGHTA and CDR2 FQGNSA. The CDR3 spans 12 residues. In DNA, the CDR3 is TGTGCCAGCAGCTGGCGGTCGAATGAGCAGTTCTTC. It translates to CASSWRSNEQFF.

J is TRBJ2-7 and V is TRBV6-5; possible D gene TRBD1, 6 bases. The CDR3 consists of 13 residues. With 8 bases removed from V and 2 bases from J, the gap between germline ends came to 13 bases. Germline lookup yields CDR1 MNHEY and CDR2 SVGAGI. Here the CDR3 reads CASARTVAYEQYF. The CDR3 DNA reads as TGTGCCAGCGCTAGGACAGTAGCCTACGAGCAGTACTTC.